The 7 T cell receptor beta chains listed next were all sequenced from one sample in a study of monozygotic twins with inflammatory bowel disease. TCRdb re-called the 5' RACE reads, yielding one record per CDR3 amino acid sequence without DNA. Seen in this sample are about 450,000 distinct CDR3 sequences; the ten most common clones hold about 2.2%. The sample comprised blood. The receptors here all came from a human donor with ulcerative colitis or Crohn's disease, or a healthy co-twin of an affected twin (not recorded which).

The J gene is TRBJ2-5, the V gene TRBV5-1; the TRBD1 assignment by TCRdb is unverifiable without DNA. This CDR3 comprises 16 residues. Looked up from germline, CDR1 is SGHRS and CDR2 is YFSETQ. CDR3 region: CASSATGIKIQETQYF.

J is TRBJ2-1 and V is TRBV20-1; TCRdb names TRBD2, which stays unverified in the absence of DNA. There are 19 residues in the CDR3. Germline V gene sequence: CDR1 DFQATT, CDR2 SNEGSKA (reference sequence). CDR3 region: CSARDSGRAKLDSYNEQFF.

The chain uses TRBV5-5 and TRBJ2-1; TCRdb returns TRBD2, unconfirmable since there is no DNA. The CDR3 has 13 amino acids. Looked up from germline, CDR1 is SGHKS and CDR2 is YYEKEE (reference sequence). The CDR3 here is CASSLNGLNEQFF.

V usage is TRBV6-1 and J usage is TRBJ2-1; the D call of TRBD2 rests on TCRdb alone, since no DNA is present to check it. Germline assignment: CDR1 MNHNS and CDR2 SASEGT. The CDR3 spans 19 residues. The CDR3 protein is CASSERGATRPSGTNEQFF.

The genes are TRBV5-6 and TRBJ2-7; TCRdb selects TRBD1, and the lack of DNA leaves this call unchecked. Germline V CDR1 and CDR2: SGHDT, YYEEEE. The CDR3 consists of 14 residues. CDR3 loop: CASSFGTVSYEQYF.

The V and J genes are TRBV2 and TRBJ2-2; TCRdb's D call of TRBD1 is untestable without DNA. The CDR3 is 15 residues long. Per germline, CDR1 SNHLY and CDR2 FYNNEI. CDR3 residues: CASSEGGLSTGELFF.

The chain links TRBV12-3 or TRBV12-4 to TRBJ1-6. The CDR3 extends over 17 amino acids. CDR3 sequence: CASSLGRGGLFYSPLHF.